The clone carrying this T cell receptor (beta chain) was found a few times. Its antigen is not known. The data originate from a study of T-cell memory formation after mild COVID-19. About the research overall: Largely donor-specific sequence clusters came from a couple of donors.

Germline CDR1 and CDR2: SGHRS and YFSETQ. Trimming stripped 2 bases from V and 0 bases from J, with 8 bases between. This CDR3 is 14 amino acids long. General study findings and limits: Second-wave clones peaking on day 37 lacked confirmed SARS-CoV-2 specificity. Among contracting clones, CD4+ were mainly CM/EM and CD8+ enriched in EMRA.

The authors produced TCR alpha and TCR beta cDNA libraries with sample barcodes and UMIs by 5'RACE using constant-segment primers. TCRdb ran MiXCR on the 5' RACE reads and lists one entry per CDR3 protein. The table lists 200,000 or so distinct CDR3 sequences, around 15% of them singletons. What was sequenced was PBMCs or a T cell subset sorted from them (not recorded which). V gene TRBV5-1 combines with J gene TRBJ2-5; TRBD2 might be the D (6 bases). This clonotype was obtained from an adult woman who had mild COVID-19 (a few samples of this study predate the infection). Cell type and time point are not known. In DNA, the CDR3 is TGCGCCAGCAGCTTTGGGACTTACCAAGAGACCCAGTACTTC. Its protein is CASSFGTYQETQYF.